Below, 28 T cell receptor beta chains from the same sample are listed, as sequenced in a study of T cells in Graves' hyperthyroidism and ophthalmopathy. TCR beta CDR3 region amplification was performed from RNA transcripts. The TCR CDR3 was amplified in a first-round RT-PCR using the HTBI primer set. One entry per CDR3 protein, called by TCRdb with MiXCR from the multiplex PCR reads. The top ten clones hold 17% of a sample with around 500,000 distinct CDR3 sequences, about 15% of them seen once. The material sequenced was blood. These receptors came from a young woman with Graves' hyperthyroidism.

Of note for this clonotype: This may stem from a read error, because a much larger clone lies one nucleotide away. The rearrangement uses TRBV27 and TRBJ2-6; D may be TRBD2 (5 bases). Trimming left V 6 bases short and J 0 bases short, with 18 bases between. This CDR3 comprises 18 residues. Germline V gives CDR1 MNHEY, CDR2 SMNVEV (reference sequence). The CDR3 loop reads CASSHTRPLGSGANVLTF. The CDR3 region has the DNA TGTGCCAGCAGCCACACTAGGCCGTTGGGCTCTGGGGCCAACGTCCTGACTTTC.

This clonotype was recorded many times. The chain carries TRBV5-1 and TRBJ2-3; 7 positions match TRBD2. The V gene's germline CDR1 is SGHRS and CDR2 YFSETQ. CDR3 length: 14 amino acids. V shed 7 bases, J shed 4 bases, and the junction held 9 bases outside the gene matches. This CDR3 reads CASGGLDLADTQYF. The CDR3 nucleotides read TGCGCCAGCGGAGGACTAGATCTAGCAGATACGCAGTATTTT.

This clonotype was seen ten or more times. This chain joins TRBV30 and TRBJ1-1; D remains unclear. The V end lost 5 bases, the J end lost 0 bases, and 13 bases lay between the germline ends. The germline gives CDR1 GTSNPN, CDR2 SVGIG (reference sequence). The CDR3 contains 14 residues. The CDR3 nucleotides are TGTGCCTGGTGTTTCGGTTCCATGAACACTGAAGCTTTCTTT. Its protein is CAWCFGSMNTEAFF.

As to this clonotype: This may arise from a read error, as a much more abundant clone is one base away. The chain recombines TRBV30 with TRBJ2-5; 8 positions agree with TRBD1. The CDR3 covers 14 residues. Trimming took 0 bases from V and 5 from J; bases not matched to a gene: 5. Germline loops: CDR1 GTSNPN, CDR2 SVGIG (reference sequence). The DNA of the CDR3 is TGTGCCTGGAGTGTACAGGGGGTTCTGGAGACCCAGTACTTC. Translated, it gives CAWSVQGVLETQYF.

The table lists this clonotype with many counts. CDR3 nucleotides: TGTGCTAGTGGGCGAGGACGGGCGGAGTCATACAATGAGCAGTTCTTC. Encoded protein: CASGRGRAESYNEQFF. The chain has TRBV12-5 and TRBJ2-1; unclear D gene. The CDR3 sequence is 16 residues long. Trimming removed 6 bases at V and 4 bases at J, with 19 bases between. From germline, CDR1 is LGHNT and CDR2 FRNRAP. The complete variable domain, with remaining parts taken from reference TRBV12-5 and TRBJ2-1, reads DARVTQTPRHKVTEMGQEVTMRCQPILGHNTVFWYRQTMMQGLELLAYFRNRAPLDDSGMPKDRFSAEMPDATLATLKIQPSEPRDSAVYFCASGRGRAESYNEQFFGPGTRLTVL.

This clonotype was counted between two and nine times. The chain employs TRBV27 and TRBJ2-4; 10 bases fit TRBD1. V was clipped by 6 bases and J by 8 bases; unmatched bases: 1. The CDR3 runs 12 residues. Germline V gene sequence: CDR1 MNHEY, CDR2 SMNVEV (reference sequence). The CDR3 sequence is CASSDRGHIQYF. The CDR3 DNA is TGTGCCAGCAGCGACAGGGGGCACATTCAGTACTTC.

The rearrangement links TRBV28 to TRBJ2-7; D tentatively reads TRBD1 or TRBD2 (5 bases each). There are 12 residues in the CDR3. The V gene lost 7 bases and the J gene lost 7 bases, with 14 bases spanning the gap. CDR1 is MDHEN and CDR2 is SYDVKM in the germline V gene. CDR3 sequence (DNA): TGTGCCAGCACCTCAGGGAGTAGGGAGCAGTACTTC. Amino acid sequence: CASTSGSREQYF.

This clonotype was seen a few times. The chain joins TRBV14 to TRBJ1-4; D is unresolved. Trimming took off 2 bases at V and 3 bases at J, with 10 bases between the two ends. This CDR3 spans 15 amino acids. CDR1 is SGHDN and CDR2 is FVKESK in the germline V gene. The CDR3 is CASSQSVWSNEKLFF. The CDR3 nucleotides are TGTGCCAGCAGCCAAAGTGTCTGGTCTAATGAAAAACTGTTTTTT.

This clonotype was recorded many times. CDR3 in amino acids: CASSDGGQGNYGYTF. In nucleotides, the CDR3 is TGTGCCAGCAGTGATGGGGGACAGGGGAACTATGGCTACACCTTC. V usage is TRBV2 and J usage is TRBJ1-2, with 10 bases that match TRBD1. The CDR3 runs to 15 residues. Trimming cost V 3 bases and J 2 bases; bases outside gene matches: 3. Germline V gene lookup returns CDR1 SNHLY and CDR2 FYNNEI.

This clonotype was recorded at least ten times. The genes are TRBV10-3 and TRBJ1-1; a weak D match, TRBD1 (6 bases). The CDR3 covers 14 residues. Germline lookup yields CDR1 ENHRY and CDR2 SYGVKD. Trimming took off 9 bases at V and 0 bases at J, with 14 bases between the two ends. The CDR3 region is CAITDSNMNTEAFF. The DNA of the CDR3 is TGTGCCATTACGGACAGCAATATGAACACTGAAGCTTTCTTT.

This clonotype has only a few counts. This rearrangement joins TRBV10-3 to TRBJ2-2; 9 positions match TRBD1. Trimming cost V 0 bases and J 9 bases; bases outside gene matches: 5. CDR3 length: 15 residues. Looked up from germline, CDR1 is ENHRY and CDR2 is SYGVKD. The CDR3 sequence is CAISESLQGAWELFF. The DNA for the CDR3 is TGTGCCATCAGTGAGTCGTTACAGGGGGCTTGGGAGCTGTTTTTT.

In this sample, this clonotype turned up a few times. The V gene is TRBV27, the J gene TRBJ2-1; 9 nucleotides agree with TRBD1. Germline V gives CDR1 MNHEY, CDR2 SMNVEV (reference sequence). This CDR3 is 16 amino acids long. V dropped 7 bases and J dropped 7; count of bases not matched to a gene: 14. This CDR3 is CASIPLGGQGRNEQFF. The CDR3 region has the DNA TGTGCCAGCATCCCCCTAGGGGGACAGGGTCGAAATGAGCAGTTCTTC.

This sequence joins TRBV9 and TRBJ2-5; possibly TRBD1 for D (6 bases). The CDR3 contains 15 residues. V was pared by 0 bases and J by 10 bases, with 19 bases between. The V gene's germline CDR1 is SGDLS and CDR2 YYNGEE. DNA for the CDR3: TGTGCCAGCAGCGTAGGTGGTAGCCCAGAGGGGGACCAGTACTTC. Protein product: CASSVGGSPEGDQYF.

This clonotype was observed at least ten times. V is TRBV11-3 and J is TRBJ1-1; no definite D call. This CDR3 has 13 residues. Germline CDR1 SGHNT, CDR2 YENEEA. V was clipped by 5 bases and J by 0 bases, with 7 bases between them. This CDR3 is CASSRDMNTEAFF. DNA for the CDR3: TGTGCCAGCAGCCGCGACATGAACACTGAAGCTTTCTTT.

This clonotype was observed at least ten times. V gene TRBV12-3 or TRBV12-4 combines with J gene TRBJ2-1, with 8 positions matching TRBD2. This CDR3 contains 14 residues. After removal of 4 bases from V and 8 bases from J, the junction contained 7 bases not matched to a gene. As DNA, the CDR3 is TGTGCCAGCAGTTCCTCCGGGACTAGTGATGAGCAGTTCTTC. Its protein product is CASSSSGTSDEQFF.

This clonotype was detected many times. V is TRBV25-1 and J is TRBJ2-5, with a weak D call TRBD1 (6 bases). V was trimmed by 1 base and J by 3 bases, leaving 12 bases between them. Germline V gives CDR1 MGHDK, CDR2 SYGVNS. The CDR3 is 15 amino acids. CDR3 in DNA: TGTGCCAGCAGTGAATTCCGGACAGTTGAAGAGACCCAGTACTTC. Its protein is CASSEFRTVEETQYF.

As to this clonotype: The junction departs from the called germline gene at one end, perhaps through a read error. The chain has TRBV18 and TRBJ1-5; D remains unclear. Germline assignment: CDR1 KGHSH and CDR2 LQKENI. The CDR3 consists of 13 residues. The CDR3 DNA follows: TGTGCCAGCTCACCATCCCTCAATCGGCCCCAGCATTTT. Translating it yields CASSPSLNRPQHF.

In this sample, this clonotype turned up many times. The rearrangement joins TRBV5-1 to TRBJ1-6; D ambiguous. This CDR3 is 16 amino acids long. Germline V gene sequence: CDR1 SGHRS, CDR2 YFSETQ. V lost 0 bases, J lost 7 bases, and 14 bases lay in between. CDR3 amino acids: CASSLVKGTKNSPLHF. CDR3 sequence (DNA): TGCGCCAGCAGCTTGGTGAAGGGTACGAAGAATTCACCCCTCCACTTT.

Comments on this clonotype: A read error may account for a junction end that differs from germline. The chain links TRBV9 to TRBJ2-2, with D possibly TRBD2 on 5 matching bases. Germline values: CDR1 SGDLS, CDR2 YYNGEE. This CDR3 is built from 14 residues. The CDR3: CAGSPGYGAGELFF. The CDR3 DNA reads TGTGCCGGCAGCCCGGGCTACGGGGCCGGGGAGCTGTTTTTT.

This clonotype was detected ten times or more. This rearrangement joins TRBV20-1 to TRBJ2-2; the match to TRBD1 covers 9 bases. The CDR3 is made up of 15 amino acids. With V trimmed by 2 bases and J by 4 bases, 5 bases remained unmatched. Germline assignment: CDR1 DFQATT and CDR2 SNEGSKA (reference sequence). For the CDR3, the DNA is TGCAGTGCTAGAAGCGAGACAGGGGGCACCGGGGAGCTGTTTTTT. Amino acids: CSARSETGGTGELFF.

This clonotype was recorded many times. The chain employs TRBV5-8 and TRBJ1-3; D possibly corresponds to TRBD1 (6 bases). Trimming stripped 4 bases from V and 4 bases from J, with 15 bases between. The CDR3 has 15 amino acids. CDR1 is SGHTS, CDR2 YDEGEE, per germline. For the CDR3, the DNA is TGTGCCAGCAGCCGGGTGGGGGCATTAGGAAACACCATATATTTT. It is translated as CASSRVGALGNTIYF.

This sequence joins TRBV12-3 or TRBV12-4 and TRBJ2-5; the D gene is possibly TRBD2 (6 bases). The CDR3 spans 15 residues. V was pared by 2 bases and J by 4 bases, with 14 bases between. The DNA for the CDR3 is TGTGCCAGCAGTTTAATGTTTGCGGGAAGAGAGACCCAGTACTTC. This translates into CASSLMFAGRETQYF.

This clonotype was observed many times. The gene calls are TRBV27 and TRBJ2-5, with 8 bases identical to TRBD1. Germline V lookup: CDR1 MNHEY, CDR2 SMNVEV (reference sequence). V lost 5 bases, J lost 3 bases, and 5 bases stayed unmatched. The CDR3 is 14 residues long. This chain's CDR3 is CASSKPGQEETQYF. The CDR3 bases are TGTGCCAGCAGTAAACCGGGACAGGAAGAGACCCAGTACTTC.

This clonotype was recorded many times. The chain uses TRBV9 and TRBJ1-2; D ambiguous. The V gene's germline CDR1 is SGDLS and CDR2 YYNGEE. The V end lost 1 base, the J end lost 4 bases, and 8 bases lay between the germline ends. CDR3 length: 13 amino acids. CDR3 sequence (DNA): TGTGCCAGCAGCGTACTAGGTTCCTATGGCTACACCTTC. Encoded protein: CASSVLGSYGYTF.

This clonotype was seen only a few times. The rearrangement links TRBV30 to TRBJ1-2; 9 positions match TRBD1. Germline V gene data show CDR1 as GTSNPN and CDR2 as SVGIG (reference sequence). The CDR3 extends over 13 amino acids. The junction had 0 bases not matched to a gene; V was cut back by 3 bases and J by 1 base. CDR3 amino acids: CAWRDRGNYGYTF. The CDR3 nucleotides read TGTGCCTGGAGGGACAGGGGTAACTATGGCTACACCTTC.

Many counts were recorded for this clonotype. The chain uses TRBV12-3 or TRBV12-4 and TRBJ1-2; D gene ambiguous. The CDR3 runs to 13 residues. Trimming shortened V by 1 base and J by 8 bases, and 11 bases separated the two germline ends. The CDR3, as DNA: TGTGCCAGCAGTTTAGAGGGAGTTGGGGGCTACACCTTC. Its translation: CASSLEGVGGYTF.

This clonotype has more than one count but fewer than ten. This chain links TRBV20-1 with TRBJ2-1, with 12 nucleotides matching TRBD2. J was trimmed by 4 bases and V by 3 bases; bases with no gene match: 7. This CDR3 has 16 residues. Looked up from germline, CDR1 is DFQATT and CDR2 is SNEGSKA (reference sequence). The CDR3 loop is CSARTSGRVMYNEQFF. The CDR3 DNA sequence: TGCAGTGCTAGGACTAGCGGGAGAGTTATGTACAATGAGCAGTTCTTC.

This clonotype has a handful of counts. The genes are TRBV9 and TRBJ1-4; D is possibly TRBD1 (5 bases). This CDR3 comprises 15 residues. The germline V gene has CDR1 SGDLS and CDR2 YYNGEE. The germline V and J ends were trimmed by 6 bases and 8 bases, with 20 bases remaining between them. CDR3 residues: CASIVPRRGGEKLFF. The CDR3 DNA is TGTGCCAGCATCGTCCCTCGGAGGGGAGGAGAAAAACTGTTTTTT.